A selection of T cell receptor beta chains follows, all from one sample in a study of OX40 agonist ivuxolimab in advanced cancers. Clones were sequenced by immunoSEQ multiplex PCR, and TCRdb holds only the in-frame ones, with some missing. The sample shows tens of thousands of clones, 85% to 90% of them seen only once. The starting material was CD4+ or CD8+ T cells sorted from blood, obtained in a trial of the OX40 agonist ivuxolimab. These receptors came from an adult with an advanced solid tumor such as melanoma, head and neck, liver or kidney cancer. Each CDR3 is given without its conserved first and last residue.

V: TRBV23-1; J: TRBJ1-5; CDR3: ASSQSGHPNQPQH
V: TRBV5-1; J: TRBJ2-3; CDR3: ASSLAGTGEWDTQY
V: TRBV5-1; J: TRBJ1-1; CDR3: ASTGDTEAF
V: TRBV28; J: TRBJ2-2; CDR3: ASSLSDRATGELF
V: TRBV30; J: TRBJ2-7; CDR3: AFSRTRNEQY
V: TRBV5-1; J: TRBJ1-5; CDR3: ASSLSGSVSQPQH
V: TRBV18; J: TRBJ1-5; CDR3: ASSTTDSNQPQH
V: TRBV9; J: TRBJ2-2; CDR3: ASRGTRANTGELF
V: TRBV4-2; J: TRBJ1-1; CDR3: ASSQGSTQGTEAF
V: TRBV6-1; J: TRBJ1-3; CDR3: ASSGTISGNTIY
V: TRBV27; J: TRBJ1-5; CDR3: ASRTGTGGNQPQH
V: TRBV30; J: TRBJ1-2; CDR3: AWSVIRGNYGYT
V: TRBV6-6; J: TRBJ2-1; CDR3: ASSYPAGPPRNEQF
V: TRBV5-1; J: TRBJ2-5; CDR3: ASSLAGLAGSGETQY
V: TRBV7-2; J: TRBJ2-7; CDR3: ASSPWGLARSSYEQY
V: TRBV7-9; J: TRBJ1-2; CDR3: ASSLPYSGYT
V: TRBV5-1; J: TRBJ2-5; CDR3: ASSFGRAGQETQY
V: TRBV11-3; J: TRBJ2-2; CDR3: ASSLVTGNTGELF
V: TRBV7-2; J: TRBJ1-3; CDR3: ASSLGPASGNTIY
V: TRBV9; J: TRBJ2-5; CDR3: ASSVDLGTQY
V: TRBV29-1; J: TRBJ2-5; CDR3: SVRDQETQY
V: TRBV18; J: TRBJ2-3; CDR3: ASSPGGKDTQY
V: TRBV15; J: TRBJ2-7; CDR3: ATSTRTSGINEQY
V: TRBV7-9; J: TRBJ1-4; CDR3: ASAKGAGVEKLF